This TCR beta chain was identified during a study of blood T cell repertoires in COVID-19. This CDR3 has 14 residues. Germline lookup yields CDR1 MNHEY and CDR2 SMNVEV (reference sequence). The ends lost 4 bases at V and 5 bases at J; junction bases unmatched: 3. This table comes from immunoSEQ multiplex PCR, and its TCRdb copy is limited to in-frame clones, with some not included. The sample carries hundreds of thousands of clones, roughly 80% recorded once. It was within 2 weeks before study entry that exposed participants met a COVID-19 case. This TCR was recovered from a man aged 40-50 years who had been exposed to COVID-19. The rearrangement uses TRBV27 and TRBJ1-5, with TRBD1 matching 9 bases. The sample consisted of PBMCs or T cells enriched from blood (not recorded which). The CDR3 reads CASSSWDRDQPQHF. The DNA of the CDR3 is TGTGCCAGCAGTTCCTGGGACAGGGATCAGCCCCAGCATTTT.